This T cell receptor (beta chain) was recovered during a study of T cell responses to AZD1222 COVID-19 vaccine. Study information: Second-dose intervals near 4 or 12 weeks were combined. General study results and limits: The sample set comprised mostly white British donors with more females, and clonal diversity was possibly underestimated. When two AZD1222 doses had been given, Spike-specific TCR breadth and depth rose.

To note about this clone: Its antigen remains unknown. The same CDR3 can be traced to other DNA sequences in this sample.

Germline V lookup: CDR1 GTSNPN, CDR2 SVGIG (reference sequence). The CDR3 is 11 amino acids. The V end was cut by 0 bases, the J end by 7 bases, with 6 bases between. Generated by immunoSEQ multiplex PCR, the TCRdb table keeps only in-frame clones and is missing some. Counted here are 140,000 to 150,000 clones, approximately 83% occurring once; the ten biggest clones make up around 8%. This receptor was taken from an adult in good health. The sample consisted of peripheral blood, taken on day 0 of AZD1222 vaccination. The V and J genes are TRBV30 and TRBJ1-2; no clear D gene. CDR3 nucleotide sequence: TGTGCCTGGAGTGTAACTGGTGGCTACACCTTC. It encodes CAWSVTGGYTF.